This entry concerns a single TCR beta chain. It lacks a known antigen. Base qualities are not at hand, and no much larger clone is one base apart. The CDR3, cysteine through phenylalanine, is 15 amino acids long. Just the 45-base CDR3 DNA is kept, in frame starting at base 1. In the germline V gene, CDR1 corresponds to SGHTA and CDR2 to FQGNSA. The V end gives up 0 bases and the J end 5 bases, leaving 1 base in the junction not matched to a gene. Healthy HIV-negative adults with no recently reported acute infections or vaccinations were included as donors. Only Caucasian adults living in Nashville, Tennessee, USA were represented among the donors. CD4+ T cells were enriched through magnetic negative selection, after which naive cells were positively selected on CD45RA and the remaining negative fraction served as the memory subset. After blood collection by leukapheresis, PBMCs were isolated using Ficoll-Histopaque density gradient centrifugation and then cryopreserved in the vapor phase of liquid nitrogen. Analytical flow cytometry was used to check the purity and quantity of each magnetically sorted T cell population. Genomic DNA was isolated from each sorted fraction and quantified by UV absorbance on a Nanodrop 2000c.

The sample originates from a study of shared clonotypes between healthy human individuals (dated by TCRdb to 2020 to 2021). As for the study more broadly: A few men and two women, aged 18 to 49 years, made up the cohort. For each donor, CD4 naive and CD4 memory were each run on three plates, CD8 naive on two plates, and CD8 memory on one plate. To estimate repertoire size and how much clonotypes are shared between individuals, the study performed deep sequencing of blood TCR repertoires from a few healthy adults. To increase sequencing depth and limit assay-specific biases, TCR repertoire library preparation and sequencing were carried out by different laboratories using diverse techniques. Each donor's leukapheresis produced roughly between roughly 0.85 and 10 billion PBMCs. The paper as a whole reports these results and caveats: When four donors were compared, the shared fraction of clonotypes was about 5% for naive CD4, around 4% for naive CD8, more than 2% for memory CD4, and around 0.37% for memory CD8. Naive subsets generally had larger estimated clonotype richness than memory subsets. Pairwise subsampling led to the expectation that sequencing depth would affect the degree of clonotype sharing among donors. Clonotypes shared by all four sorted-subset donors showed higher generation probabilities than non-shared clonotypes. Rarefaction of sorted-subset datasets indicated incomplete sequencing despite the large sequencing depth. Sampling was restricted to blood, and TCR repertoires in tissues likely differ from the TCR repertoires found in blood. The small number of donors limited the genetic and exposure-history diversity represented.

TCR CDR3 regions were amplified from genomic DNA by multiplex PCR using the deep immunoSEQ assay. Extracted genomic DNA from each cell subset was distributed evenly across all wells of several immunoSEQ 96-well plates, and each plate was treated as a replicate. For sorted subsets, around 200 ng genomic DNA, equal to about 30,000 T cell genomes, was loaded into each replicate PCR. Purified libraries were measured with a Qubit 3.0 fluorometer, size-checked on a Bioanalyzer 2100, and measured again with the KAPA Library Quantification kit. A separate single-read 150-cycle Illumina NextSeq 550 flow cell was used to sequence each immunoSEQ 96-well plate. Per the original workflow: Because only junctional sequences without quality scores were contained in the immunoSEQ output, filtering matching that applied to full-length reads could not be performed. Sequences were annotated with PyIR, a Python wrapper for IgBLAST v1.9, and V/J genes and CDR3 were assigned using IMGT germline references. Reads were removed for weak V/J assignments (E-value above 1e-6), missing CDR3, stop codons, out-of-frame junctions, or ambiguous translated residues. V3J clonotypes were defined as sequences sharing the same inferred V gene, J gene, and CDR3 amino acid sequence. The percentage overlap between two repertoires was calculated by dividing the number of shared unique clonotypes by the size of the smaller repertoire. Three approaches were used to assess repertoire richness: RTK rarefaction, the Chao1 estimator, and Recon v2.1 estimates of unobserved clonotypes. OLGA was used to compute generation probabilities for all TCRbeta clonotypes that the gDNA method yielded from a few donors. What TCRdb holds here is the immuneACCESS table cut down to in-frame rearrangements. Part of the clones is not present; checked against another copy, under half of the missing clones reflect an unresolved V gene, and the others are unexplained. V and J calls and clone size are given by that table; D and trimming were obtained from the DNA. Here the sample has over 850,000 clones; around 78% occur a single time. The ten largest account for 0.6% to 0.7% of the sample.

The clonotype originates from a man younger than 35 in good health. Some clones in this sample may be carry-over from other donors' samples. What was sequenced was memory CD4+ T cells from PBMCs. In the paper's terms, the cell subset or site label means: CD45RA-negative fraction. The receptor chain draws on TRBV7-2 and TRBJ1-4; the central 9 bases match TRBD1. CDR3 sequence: CASSLAGTGNEKLFF. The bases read TGTGCCAGCAGCTTAGCCGGGACAGGGAATGAAAAACTGTTTTTT.